This T cell receptor (beta chain) was sequenced in a study of identical twins. This clonotype has ten or more counts. TCRdb reanalysed the 5' RACE reads using MiXCR and keeps one entry per CDR3 protein. The sample records roughly 540,000 distinct CDR3 sequences, roughly a fifth being singletons. The same data also contributed to another study, on T cells expressing NK-cell markers. That investigation notes: Seropositivity for HCMV was found in most of the eight sequenced donors, with one seronegative.

This sequence originates from a woman aged 18 to 35 in good health. The sample consisted of CD4+ T cells sorted from blood.

The CDR3: CASSPTTASRAKLFF. For the CDR3, the DNA is TGTGCCAGCAGCCCGACTACGGCCAGTAGGGCAAAACTGTTTTTT. The chain uses TRBV12-3 or TRBV12-4 and TRBJ1-4, with D uncertain. With 6 bases removed from V and 10 bases from J, the gap between germline ends came to 21 bases. There are 15 residues in the CDR3.